This TCR beta chain was documented in a study of cytomegalovirus exposure and HLA in healthy donors. Study-wide results and limits: Earlier analysis yielded a pattern in which most TCR beta V segments were productive about 87% or about 30% of the time. Later, TCR association rates were found to vary by HLA locus, highest for DRB1 and lowest for HLA-C. The HLA-A and HLA-B alleles of most subjects were reportedly predicted accurately from TCR beta sequences.

Nominally healthy donors provided the samples, though records likely missed some immune exposures. About this clone: Its target is not known.

With 60 Vbeta and 13 Jbeta primers, the PCR was carried out. TCRdb keeps only in-frame clones here, not all; method: immunoSEQ multiplex PCR. This sample yields 120,000 or so clones, of which under 80% are seen a single time; 3.5% to 4.5% belongs to the top ten. The CDR3 is 15 amino acids. J gave up 3 bases and V 5 bases, and 10 bases lay outside the gene matches. Germline loops: CDR1 PRHDT, CDR2 FYEKMQ (reference sequence). Material: PBMCs. The TCR originated in a man aged 35-49 years in good health and CMV-seropositive. The chain joins TRBV13 to TRBJ2-7; 7 bases are shared with TRBD2. In DNA, the CDR3 is TGTGCCAGCAGCCCCACGGGGAGCGGGGTCTACGAGCAGTACTTC. This gives the protein CASSPTGSGVYEQYF.